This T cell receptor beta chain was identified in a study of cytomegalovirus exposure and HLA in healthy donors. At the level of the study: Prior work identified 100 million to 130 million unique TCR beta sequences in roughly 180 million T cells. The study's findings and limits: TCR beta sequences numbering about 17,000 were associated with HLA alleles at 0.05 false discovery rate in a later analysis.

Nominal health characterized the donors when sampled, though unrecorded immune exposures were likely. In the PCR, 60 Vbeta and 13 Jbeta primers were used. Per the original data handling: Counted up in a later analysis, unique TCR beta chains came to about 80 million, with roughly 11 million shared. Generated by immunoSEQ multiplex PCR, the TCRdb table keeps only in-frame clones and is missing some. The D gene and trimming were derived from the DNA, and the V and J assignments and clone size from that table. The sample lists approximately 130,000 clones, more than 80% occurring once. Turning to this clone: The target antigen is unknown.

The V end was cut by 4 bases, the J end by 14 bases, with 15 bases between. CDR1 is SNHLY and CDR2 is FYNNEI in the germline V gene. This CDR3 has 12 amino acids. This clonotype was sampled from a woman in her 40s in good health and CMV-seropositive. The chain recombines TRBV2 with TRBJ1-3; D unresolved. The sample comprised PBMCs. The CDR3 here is CASSGLGGRLYF. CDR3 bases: TGTGCCAGCAGTGGTCTTGGAGGTCGCCTATATTTT.